The next 31 T cell receptor beta chains were all read from a single sample in a study of CD8+ T cells in alopecia areata. The treatment was: oral pan-JAK inhibitor, 5-10 mg twice daily. Sequencing used cDNA as its template, made by extracting RNA and reverse transcribing it. Measured with immunoSEQ multiplex PCR; TCRdb has only the in-frame clones, and not every one. The table has 190,000 or so clones, 55% to 75% seen once. This specimen consisted of CD4+ T cells sorted from blood, obtained at week 24, from a patient treated with tofacitinib. The receptors here all came from a human donor with alopecia areata.

The J gene is TRBJ2-3, the V gene TRBV30; perhaps TRBD1 as D (6 bases). V dropped 0 bases and J dropped 0 bases, with 13 bases sitting between them. The V gene's germline CDR1 is GTSNPN and CDR2 SVGIG (reference sequence). CDR3 size: 16 residues. The chain's CDR3 is CAWSVGQSYSTDTQYF. The CDR3 DNA reads as TGTGCCTGGAGTGTCGGACAGAGTTATAGCACAGATACGCAGTATTTT.

This chain joins TRBV5-4 and TRBJ2-5; possibly TRBD2 for D (7 bases). The CDR3 extends over 15 amino acids. The V gene lost 0 bases and the J gene lost 5 bases, with 14 bases spanning the gap. The V gene's germline CDR1 is SGHNT and CDR2 YYREEE (reference sequence). The CDR3 DNA is TGTGCCAGCAGCTTGGAGGGGGGGGCGGAGGAGACCCAGTACTTC. It translates to CASSLEGGAEETQYF.

The V gene is TRBV30, the J gene TRBJ2-4, with 8 bases that match TRBD1. CDR3 size: 15 residues. V lost 0 bases, J lost 7 bases, and 8 bases stayed unmatched. Germline values: CDR1 GTSNPN, CDR2 SVGIG (reference sequence). This CDR3 is CAWSVSGGAGNIQYF. CDR3 nucleotide sequence: TGTGCCTGGAGTGTATCAGGGGGCGCGGGGAACATTCAGTACTTC.

The V call is TRBV30, the J call TRBJ1-1, with a possible D match to TRBD1 (5 bases). Germline V gene sequence: CDR1 GTSNPN, CDR2 SVGIG (reference sequence). The germline V and J ends were trimmed by 3 bases and 0 bases, with 11 bases remaining between them. CDR3 length: 14 residues. CDR3: CAWRGTKMNTEAFF. DNA for the CDR3: TGTGCCTGGAGAGGGACCAAGATGAACACTGAAGCTTTCTTT.

The chain employs TRBV4-2 and TRBJ2-5; tentative D call: TRBD1 (5 bases). V lost 1 base and J lost 5, with 11 bases in between. The CDR3 has 14 residues. Germline values: CDR1 LGHNA, CDR2 YNFKEQ. CDR3 DNA sequence: TGTGCCAGCAGCCAAGGACAGCTACGGGAGACCCAGTACTTC. Amino acid sequence: CASSQGQLRETQYF.

The J gene is TRBJ2-5, the V gene TRBV2; D ambiguous. The CDR3 consists of 12 residues. The germline V and J ends were trimmed by 8 bases and 8 bases, with 15 bases remaining between them. Germline lookup yields CDR1 SNHLY and CDR2 FYNNEI. The CDR3 region is CASRSASLTQYF. The CDR3 coding sequence is TGTGCCAGCCGATCTGCCAGCTTAACCCAGTACTTC.

As concerns this clone: The sample holds other DNA sequences that translate to the same CDR3. J is TRBJ2-2 and V is TRBV7-2; D perhaps matches TRBD2 (5 bases). The ends were cut back, 5 bases at V and 1 base at J, with 8 bases in the middle. The CDR3 consists of 14 residues. Germline lookup yields CDR1 SGHTA and CDR2 FQGNSA. The CDR3 DNA sequence: TGTGCCAGCAGCCCGGCGGGGAACACCGGGGAGCTGTTTTTT. It yields the protein CASSPAGNTGELFF.

This clone has just a few counts. The chain uses TRBV7-2 and TRBJ2-7; D is undetermined. Germline V gene lookup returns CDR1 SGHTA and CDR2 FQGNSA. This CDR3 has 11 amino acids. V lost 5 bases to trimming and J lost 5 bases, with 7 bases between them. CDR3 sequence: CASSLKHEQYF. DNA of the CDR3: TGTGCCAGCAGCCTAAAACACGAGCAGTACTTC.

Note on this clone: This sample also contains other DNA sequences that code for the same CDR3. The chain couples TRBV5-6 to TRBJ1-5; possible D gene TRBD1, 5 bases. Germline loops: CDR1 SGHDT, CDR2 YYEEEE. The V end lost 0 bases, the J end lost 1 base, and 11 bases lay between the germline ends. The CDR3 extends over 16 amino acids. The CDR3 here is CASSLAMGVSNQPQHF. Written as DNA, the CDR3 is TGTGCCAGCAGCTTGGCGATGGGGGTCAGCAATCAGCCCCAGCATTTT. The variable domain in full, with the rest retrieved from reference TRBV5-6 and TRBJ1-5, is DAGVTQSPTHLIKTRGQQVTLRCSPKSGHDTVSWYQQALGQGPQFIFQYYEEEERQRGNFPDRFSGHQFPNYSSELNVNALLLGDSALYLCASSLAMGVSNQPQHFGDGTRLSIL.

This rearrangement joins TRBV27 to TRBJ1-2; a possible D gene is TRBD1 (5 bases). The CDR3 is 15 residues long. Germline assignment: CDR1 MNHEY and CDR2 SMNVEV (reference sequence). V shed 5 bases and J shed 2 bases, with 15 bases lying between them. CDR3 nucleotides: TGTGCCAGCAGTCCCCTCGGGGGAGGAAACTATGGCTACACCTTC. Its protein product is CASSPLGGGNYGYTF.

This clone showed up just a few times. This chain uses TRBV5-5 with TRBJ1-3, with D hard to call. In germline, CDR1 is SGHKS, CDR2 YYEKEE (reference sequence). Trimming removed 2 bases at V and 2 bases at J, with 8 bases between. This CDR3 spans 14 amino acids. This CDR3 is CASSFLGAGNTIYF. CDR3 sequence (DNA): TGTGCCAGCAGCTTTTTGGGTGCTGGAAACACCATATATTTT. Full variable domain (rest looked up from reference TRBV5-5 and TRBJ1-3): DAGVTQSPTHLIKTRGQQVTLRCSPISGHKSVSWYQQVLGQGPQFIFQYYEKEERGRGNFPDRFSARQFPNYSSELNVNALLLGDSALYLCASSFLGAGNTIYFGEGSWLTVV.

This clone was found a few times. V gene TRBV5-4 combines with J gene TRBJ2-6; maybe TRBD1 (7 bases). This CDR3 is built from 17 residues. Trimming removed 3 bases from V and 2 bases from J, with 15 bases in between. Germline CDR1 and CDR2: SGHNT and YYREEE (reference sequence). The CDR3, as DNA: TGTGCCAGCAGCTCGCATGACAGGGAGGCTGGGGCCAACGTCCTGACTTTC. This encodes CASSSHDREAGANVLTF.

The chain carries TRBV27 and TRBJ2-5, with TRBD2 matching over 13 bases. Looked up from germline, CDR1 is MNHEY and CDR2 is SMNVEV (reference sequence). Germline trimming cut 5 bases from V and 5 bases from J; bases unmatched to any gene: 8. This CDR3 spans 16 amino acids. This CDR3 reads CASSTRTSGSKETQYF. In DNA form, the CDR3 reads TGTGCCAGCAGTACCAGGACTAGCGGGAGTAAGGAGACCCAGTACTTC.

The count of this clone is one. The V call is TRBV6-4, the J call TRBJ1-1; 7 bases are shared with TRBD1. Germline CDR1 and CDR2: MRHNA and SNTAGT. This CDR3 has 13 amino acids. V shed 5 bases and J 1 base; nucleotides not matched to a gene: 1. The CDR3 region is CASSRTGNTEAFF. The CDR3 DNA reads TGTGCCAGCAGTCGGACAGGGAACACTGAAGCTTTCTTT.

This clone was seen only a few times. The CDR3 sequence: CASSPRLAGVYNEQFF. The DNA of the CDR3 is TGCGCCAGCAGCCCCAGACTAGCGGGGGTCTACAATGAGCAGTTCTTC. This chain connects TRBV5-1 to TRBJ2-1; 12 nucleotides match TRBD2. Per the germline V gene, CDR1 is SGHRS and CDR2 is YFSETQ. Trimming at V came to 4 bases and at J to 3 bases, leaving 5 bases not matched to a gene. This CDR3 is built from 16 residues.

The rearrangement links TRBV9 to TRBJ2-1; 9 bases are a match to TRBD2. V trimming: 0 bases; J trimming: 4 bases; junction bases outside the gene matches: 2. CDR1 and CDR2 from the germline V gene are SGDLS and YYNGEE. The length of the CDR3 is 15 residues. The CDR3 sequence: CASSVGGGDYNEQFF. CDR3 coding DNA: TGTGCCAGCAGCGTAGGCGGGGGGGATTACAATGAGCAGTTCTTC. Together with reference TRBV9 and TRBJ2-1, the CDR3 gives the full variable domain: DSGVTQTPKHLITATGQRVTLRCSPRSGDLSVYWYQQSLDQGLQFLIQYYNGEERAKGNILERFSAQQFPDLHSELNLSSLELGDSALYFCASSVGGGDYNEQFFGPGTRLTVL.

CDR3 residues: CASSLAGIAGGEQFF. DNA for the CDR3: TGTGCCAGCAGCTTAGCCGGGATAGCGGGAGGGGAGCAGTTCTTC. The rearrangement joins TRBV7-6 to TRBJ2-1; TRBD2 matches 11 bases. The V and J ends lost 0 bases and 10 bases, in that order; junction bases with no gene match: 5. CDR1 is SGHVS and CDR2 is FNYEAQ in the germline V gene. The CDR3 has 15 amino acids.

The chain uses TRBV15 and TRBJ2-4; 7 nucleotides align to TRBD2. Trimming at V came to 3 bases and at J to 0 bases, leaving 2 bases not matched to a gene. Per germline, CDR1 LNHNV and CDR2 YYDKDF (reference sequence). CDR3 size: 15 residues. CDR3 bases: TGTGCCACCAGCAGGACTAGCTTAGCCAAAAACATTCAGTACTTC. It specifies CATSRTSLAKNIQYF.

V and J are TRBV6-6 and TRBJ2-7; the match to TRBD1 covers 10 bases. V gave up 6 bases and J gave up 2 bases; unmatched junction bases: 4. The CDR3 is 14 residues long. Germline V CDR1 and CDR2: MNHNY, SVGAGI (reference sequence). The CDR3 coding sequence is TGTGCCAGCAGCAGGGACAGGGGCGCCTACGAGCAGTACTTC. Translated: CASSRDRGAYEQYF.

The chain couples TRBV4-1 to TRBJ2-5; 10 nucleotides match TRBD2. Germline-derived CDR1 and CDR2 are MGHRA and YSYEKL. The CDR3 spans 16 residues. The V segment lost 1 base and the J segment 7 bases; nucleotides outside the gene matches: 9. The CDR3 nucleotides are TGCGCCAGCAGCCAAGCTCAGCGGGGGGGCCGTGGGACCCAGTACTTC. This translates into CASSQAQRGGRGTQYF.

This clone was observed a handful of times. The rearrangement joins TRBV30 to TRBJ2-5, with D unclear. V lost 0 bases, J lost 4 bases, and 6 bases lay in between. The length of the CDR3 is 12 residues. Germline V CDR1 and CDR2: GTSNPN, SVGIG (reference sequence). CDR3: CAWSVQGETQYF. The DNA for the CDR3 is TGTGCCTGGAGTGTACAAGGAGAGACCCAGTACTTC.

The genes are TRBV7-2 and TRBJ1-2; D not resolved. The germline V gene has CDR1 SGHTA and CDR2 FQGNSA. The V and J ends lost 0 bases and 2 bases respectively, with 10 bases between them. The CDR3 covers 15 residues. The CDR3 loop reads CASSLAASENYGYTF. The CDR3 nucleotides are TGTGCCAGCAGCTTAGCGGCCTCCGAGAACTATGGCTACACCTTC.

The gene calls are TRBV7-8 and TRBJ1-1; 7 bases map to TRBD1. Trimming at V came to 4 bases and at J to 4 bases, leaving 9 bases not matched to a gene. The germline gives CDR1 SGHVS, CDR2 FQNEAQ. The length of the CDR3 is 15 residues. CDR3: CASSWRQGGGTEAFF. CDR3 bases: TGTGCCAGCAGCTGGAGACAGGGCGGGGGCACTGAAGCTTTCTTT.

This clone was found a few times. The rearrangement uses TRBV7-9 and TRBJ2-5; D is possibly TRBD2 (5 bases). Trimming pared 6 bases from V and 4 bases from J, leaving 24 bases between. This CDR3 is 17 amino acids long. Germline assignment: CDR1 SEHNR and CDR2 FQNEAQ (reference sequence). CDR3 nucleotides: TGTGCCAGCAGTTTTGCGTTGGCCGGTCGGGGTCGAGAGACCCAGTACTTC. Its translation is CASSFALAGRGRETQYF.

The chain recombines TRBV30 with TRBJ2-7; TRBD2 matches 10 bases. The trim removed 6 bases at V and 3 bases at J, leaving 20 bases unmatched. The germline V gene has CDR1 GTSNPN and CDR2 SVGIG (reference sequence). The CDR3 loop spans 18 amino acids. CDR3 coding DNA: TGTGCCTGTAACCCCGGGACTAGCGCCTCCCGATCCGACTACGAGCAGTACTTC. Protein sequence: CACNPGTSASRSDYEQYF.

V is TRBV10-3 and J is TRBJ1-2; tentatively, D is TRBD1 (5 bases). The V gene's germline CDR1 is ENHRY and CDR2 SYGVKD. The V gene lost 11 bases and the J gene lost 9 bases, with 22 bases spanning the gap. CDR3 length equals 13 residues. Here the CDR3 reads CASGAWGYSSYTF. CDR3 coding DNA: TGTGCCTCCGGGGCCTGGGGCTATTCGAGCTACACCTTC.

The J gene is TRBJ1-5, the V gene TRBV29-1; no clear D. CDR1 and CDR2 from the germline V gene are SQVTM and ANQGSEA. Trimming pared 4 bases from V and 5 bases from J, leaving 9 bases between. The length of the CDR3 is 12 residues. The CDR3 DNA sequence: TGCAGCGTTGCGAGCGGGGATCAGCCCCAGCATTTT. It encodes CSVASGDQPQHF.

In this sample, this clone turned up a few times. One end of the junction does not line up with germline, which may come from a read error. The chain joins TRBV7-2 to TRBJ2-1; 8 bases are a match to TRBD1. Germline V CDR1 and CDR2: SGHTA, FQGNSA. This CDR3 is built from 15 residues. The CDR3 DNA is TGTGCCAGCACCTTATCGGACAGGGACGTCCATGAGCAGTTCTTC. Protein sequence: CASTLSDRDVHEQFF. The full variable domain, with the rest looked up from reference TRBV7-2 and TRBJ2-1, is GAGVSQSPSNKVTEKGKDVELRCDPISGHTALYWYRQSLGQGLEFLIYFQGNSAPDKSGLPSDRFSAERTGGSVSTLTIQRTQQEDSAVYLCASTLSDRDVHEQFFGPGTRLTVL.

The rearrangement links TRBV5-4 to TRBJ2-3; 8 bases fit TRBD2. The CDR3 extends over 15 amino acids. Germline-derived CDR1 and CDR2 are SGHNT and YYREEE (reference sequence). The V segment lost 4 bases and the J segment 8 bases; nucleotides outside the gene matches: 12. The CDR3 here is CASSPGLGSLGTQYF. The CDR3 DNA sequence: TGTGCCAGCAGCCCGGGACTAGGATCCCTTGGTACGCAGTATTTT.

The chain recombines TRBV23-1 with TRBJ2-5; D gene unclear. TRBV23-1 is filed as an ORF, its function uncertain. This CDR3 contains 18 residues. Between the trimmed V and J ends, which lost 4 bases and 1 base, there was a span of 22 bases. CDR3 region: CASSPPTPKVGPQETQYF. CDR3 nucleotide sequence: TGCGCCAGCAGTCCCCCCACCCCCAAAGTCGGTCCCCAAGAGACCCAGTACTTC.

This clone was counted only a few times. The chain employs TRBV4-1 and TRBJ2-3; no reliable D call. CDR3 length equals 14 residues. Trimming took 1 base from V and 4 from J, leaving 9 bases between them. Germline V lookup: CDR1 MGHRA, CDR2 YSYEKL. The CDR3 sequence: CASSQVHGADTQYF. CDR3 in DNA: TGCGCCAGCAGCCAAGTCCACGGCGCAGATACGCAGTATTTT.